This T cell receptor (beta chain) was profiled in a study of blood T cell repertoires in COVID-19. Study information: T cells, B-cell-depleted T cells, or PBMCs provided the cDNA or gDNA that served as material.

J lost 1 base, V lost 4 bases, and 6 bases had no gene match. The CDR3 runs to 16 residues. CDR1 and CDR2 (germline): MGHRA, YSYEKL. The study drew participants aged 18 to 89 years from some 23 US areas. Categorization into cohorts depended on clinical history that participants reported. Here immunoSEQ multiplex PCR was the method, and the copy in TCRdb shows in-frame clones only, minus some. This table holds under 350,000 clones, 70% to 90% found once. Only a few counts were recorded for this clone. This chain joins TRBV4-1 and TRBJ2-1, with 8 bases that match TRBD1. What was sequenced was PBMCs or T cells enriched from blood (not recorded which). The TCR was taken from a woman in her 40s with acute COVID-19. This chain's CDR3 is CASSLTGGWSYNEQFF. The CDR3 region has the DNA TGCGCCAGCAGCCTAACAGGGGGTTGGTCCTACAATGAGCAGTTCTTC.